This T cell receptor beta chain was obtained from a study of T cells in localized non-small cell lung cancer. Of note for this clone: Its antigen is as yet unknown.

Looked up from germline, CDR1 is MNHNS and CDR2 is SASEGT. The CDR3 has 16 residues. V was trimmed by 2 bases and J by 6 bases, leaving 20 bases between them. Whole-study results and caveats: Uninvolved adjacent lung had more T cell clonality than any other tissue, topping tumor.

TCRdb's copy holds only in-frame clones and misses some; the assay was immunoSEQ multiplex PCR. The sample lists roughly 17,000 clones; approximately 90% were seen once. The chain carries TRBV6-1 and TRBJ2-7; D not resolved. The clonotype comes from a male donor at least 60 years old with stage II squamous cell lung carcinoma. The material was peripheral blood, obtained before any cancer treatment. In nucleotides, the CDR3 is TGTGCCAGCAGTGAATTAGAGGCCTTCACGGGCGGCGAGCAGTACTTC. This sequence encodes CASSELEAFTGGEQYF.